Listed below are T cell receptor beta chains from one sample, sequenced in a study of cytomegalovirus exposure and HLA in healthy donors. Clones were read by immunoSEQ multiplex PCR, and TCRdb kept only the in-frame ones, dropping some. Among about 88,000 clones listed, more than 65% were seen once. The material sequenced was PBMCs. Receptors were obtained from a woman aged 18-29 years in good health and CMV-seropositive. The CDR3 runs from the conserved cysteine through the conserved F or W.

v_call cdr3_aa
TRBV5-6 CASSLDDREETQYF
TRBV6-5 CASSEVQGAGGYTF
TRBV7-9 CASSFLGLAGLVNEQFF
TRBV4-3 CASSQKRAPPGELFF
TRBV18 CASSPGTDFTGELFF
TRBV19 CASIPGPASGTVTDTQYF
TRBV13 CASSLGSSFTDTQYF
TRBV7-9 CASSRTSGGARQETQYF
TRBV7-9 CASSSQLAGKTYEQYF
TRBV10-2 CASSVLYQPQHF
TRBV6-1 CASSEGTSGSHEQFF
TRBV19 CASSWDSYGYTF
TRBV13 CASRPSGYYNEQFF
TRBV4-3 CASSPRASGSRDTQYF
TRBV30 CAWSVNQGSKLFF
TRBV7-2 CASSFTLAGVREQYF
TRBV28 CASSGDRTYYGYTF
TRBV5-4 CASSFGGPGQQETQYF
TRBV7-2 CASTKWGDEGGKLFF
TRBV27 CASSSQGSNQPQHF
TRBV19 CASTDLDRALSGNTIYF
TRBV7-8 CASSSTVSGNTIYF